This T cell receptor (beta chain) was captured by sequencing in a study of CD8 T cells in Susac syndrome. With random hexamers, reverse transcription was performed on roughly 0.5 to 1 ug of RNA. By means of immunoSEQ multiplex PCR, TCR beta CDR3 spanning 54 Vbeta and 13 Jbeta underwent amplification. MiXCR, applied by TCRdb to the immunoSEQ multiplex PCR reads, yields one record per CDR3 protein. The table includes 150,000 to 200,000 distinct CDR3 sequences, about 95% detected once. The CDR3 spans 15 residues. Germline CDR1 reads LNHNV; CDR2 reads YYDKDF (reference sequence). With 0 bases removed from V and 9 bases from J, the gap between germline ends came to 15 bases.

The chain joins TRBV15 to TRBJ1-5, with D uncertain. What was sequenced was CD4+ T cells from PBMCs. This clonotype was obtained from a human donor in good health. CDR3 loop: CATSRDPFMSSPQHF. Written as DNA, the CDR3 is TGTGCCACCAGCAGAGATCCCTTTATGTCTTCGCCCCAGCATTTT. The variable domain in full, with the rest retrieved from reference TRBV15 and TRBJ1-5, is DAMVIQNPRYQVTQFGKPVTLSCSQTLNHNVMYWYQQKSSQAPKLLFHYYDKDFNNEADTPDNFQSRRPNTSFCFLDIRSPGLGDTAMYLCATSRDPFMSSPQHFGDGTRLSIL.